The sequence of this TCR beta chain was determined in a study of CD8+CD57+ T cells in acquired aplastic anemia. CDR3 and TCR beta VDJ profiling relied on a genomic DNA template. TCRdb re-called the reads with MiXCR, one entry per CDR3 protein. The sample shows more than 150,000 distinct CDR3 sequences, approximately 50% of them seen only once. Patients sequenced had flow cytometry evidence of CD8+CD57+ cell expansion. The CDR3 runs 13 residues. V was cut by 6 bases and J by 2 bases, with 8 bases left in between. Germline-derived CDR1 and CDR2 are LNHDA and SQIVND (reference sequence). The V gene is TRBV19, the J gene TRBJ1-3; the D gene is possibly TRBD1 (6 bases). The sequence was obtained from a human donor with aplastic anemia. Sequenced material: sorted CD4+, CD8+, or CD8+CD57+ T cells (not recorded which) from PBMCs. The CDR3 here is CASRDSTGNTIYF. CDR3 nucleotides: TGTGCCAGTAGGGACAGTACTGGAAACACCATATATTTT.